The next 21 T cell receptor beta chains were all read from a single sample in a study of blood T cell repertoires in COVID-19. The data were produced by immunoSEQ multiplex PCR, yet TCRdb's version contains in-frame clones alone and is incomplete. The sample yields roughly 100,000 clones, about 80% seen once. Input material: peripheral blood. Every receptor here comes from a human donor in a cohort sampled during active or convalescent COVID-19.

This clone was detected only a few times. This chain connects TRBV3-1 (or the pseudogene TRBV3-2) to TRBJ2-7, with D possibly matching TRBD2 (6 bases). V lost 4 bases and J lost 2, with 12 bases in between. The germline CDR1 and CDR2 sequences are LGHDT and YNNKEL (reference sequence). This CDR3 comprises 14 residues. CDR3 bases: TGTGCCAGCAGCCGGACGCGGGGCGCCTACGAGCAGTACTTC. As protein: CASSRTRGAYEQYF.

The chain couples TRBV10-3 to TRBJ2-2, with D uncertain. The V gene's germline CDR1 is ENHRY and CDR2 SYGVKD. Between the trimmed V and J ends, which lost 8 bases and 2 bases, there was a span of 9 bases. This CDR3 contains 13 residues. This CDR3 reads CAIAGANTGELFF. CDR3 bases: TGTGCCATCGCAGGCGCAAACACCGGGGAGCTGTTTTTT.

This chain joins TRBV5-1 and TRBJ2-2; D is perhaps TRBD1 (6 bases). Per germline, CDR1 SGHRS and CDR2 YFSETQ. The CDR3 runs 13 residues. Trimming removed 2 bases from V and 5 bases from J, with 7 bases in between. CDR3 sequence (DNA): TGCGCCAGCAGCTTCGGGACAACCGGGGAGCTGTTTTTT. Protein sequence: CASSFGTTGELFF.

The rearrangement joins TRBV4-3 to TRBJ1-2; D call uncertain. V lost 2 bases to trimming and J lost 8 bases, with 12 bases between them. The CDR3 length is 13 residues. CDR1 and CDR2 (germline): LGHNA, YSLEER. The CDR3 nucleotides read TGCGCCAGCAGCCAACGCCTTAACTTGGGCTACACCTTC. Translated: CASSQRLNLGYTF.

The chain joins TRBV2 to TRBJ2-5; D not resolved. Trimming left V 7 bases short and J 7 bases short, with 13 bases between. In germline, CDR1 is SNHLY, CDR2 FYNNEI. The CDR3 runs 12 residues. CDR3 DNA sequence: TGTGCCAGCACCATCTATACGGGGACCCAGTACTTC. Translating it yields CASTIYTGTQYF.

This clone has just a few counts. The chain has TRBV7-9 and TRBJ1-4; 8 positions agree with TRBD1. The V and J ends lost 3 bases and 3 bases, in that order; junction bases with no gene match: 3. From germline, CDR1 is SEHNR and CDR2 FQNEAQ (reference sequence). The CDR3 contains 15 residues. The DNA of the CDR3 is TGTGCCAGCAGCTTTCAGGGGGCTTCTAATGAAAAACTGTTTTTT. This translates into CASSFQGASNEKLFF.

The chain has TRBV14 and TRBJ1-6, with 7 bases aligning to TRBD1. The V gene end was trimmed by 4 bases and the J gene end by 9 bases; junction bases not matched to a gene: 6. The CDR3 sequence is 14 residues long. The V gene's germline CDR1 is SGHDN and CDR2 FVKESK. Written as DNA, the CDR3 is TGTGCCAGCAGCCCCAACAGGGGCGGTTCACCCCTCCACTTT. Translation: CASSPNRGGSPLHF.

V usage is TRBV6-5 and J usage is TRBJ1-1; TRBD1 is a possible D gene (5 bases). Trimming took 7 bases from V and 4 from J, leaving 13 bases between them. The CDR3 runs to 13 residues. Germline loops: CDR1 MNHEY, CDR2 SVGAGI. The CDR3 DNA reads TGTGCCAGCATACGGGGGTGGGGCACTGAAGCTTTCTTT. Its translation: CASIRGWGTEAFF.

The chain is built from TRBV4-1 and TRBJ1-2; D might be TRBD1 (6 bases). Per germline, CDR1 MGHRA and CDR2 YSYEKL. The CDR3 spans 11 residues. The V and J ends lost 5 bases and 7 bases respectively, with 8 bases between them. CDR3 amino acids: CASSRGGGYTF. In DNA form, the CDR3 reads TGCGCCAGCAGCAGGGGGGGTGGCTACACCTTC.

This CDR3 reads CASTQGAPQPQHF. The CDR3 nucleotides are TGTGCCAGCACCCAAGGAGCGCCTCAGCCCCAGCATTTT. The chain has TRBV2 and TRBJ1-5, with unresolved D. The CDR3 consists of 13 residues. The germline V gene has CDR1 SNHLY and CDR2 FYNNEI. V dropped 7 bases and J dropped 6 bases, with 13 bases sitting between them.

In DNA, the CDR3 is TGTGCCAGCAGCCGGGGACAGGAGAATGAGCAGTTCTTC. Protein product: CASSRGQENEQFF. V and J are TRBV5-5 and TRBJ2-1, with TRBD1 matching 8 bases. Germline V gene data show CDR1 as SGHKS and CDR2 as YYEKEE (reference sequence). The CDR3 totals 13 residues. V lost 4 bases, J lost 7 bases, and 4 bases stayed unmatched.

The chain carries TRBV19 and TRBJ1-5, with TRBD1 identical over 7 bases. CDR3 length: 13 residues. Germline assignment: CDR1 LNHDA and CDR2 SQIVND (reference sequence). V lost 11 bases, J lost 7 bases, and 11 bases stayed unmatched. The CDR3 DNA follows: TGTGCCGCTGAAAAGGCAGGGGGACAGCCCCAGCATTTT. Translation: CAAEKAGGQPQHF.

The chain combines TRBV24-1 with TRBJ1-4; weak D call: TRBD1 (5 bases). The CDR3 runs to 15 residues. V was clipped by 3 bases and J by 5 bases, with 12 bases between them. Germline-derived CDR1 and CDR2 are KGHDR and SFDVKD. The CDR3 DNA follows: TGTGCCACCAGTGATGGGGGGAGCCTGAATGAAAAACTGTTTTTT. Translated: CATSDGGSLNEKLFF.

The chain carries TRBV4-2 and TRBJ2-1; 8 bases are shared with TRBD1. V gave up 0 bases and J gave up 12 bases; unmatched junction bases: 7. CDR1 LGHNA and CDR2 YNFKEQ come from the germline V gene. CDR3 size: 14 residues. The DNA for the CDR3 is TGTGCCAGCAGCCAAGATGGGGACAGGAATATGCAGTTCTTC. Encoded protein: CASSQDGDRNMQFF.

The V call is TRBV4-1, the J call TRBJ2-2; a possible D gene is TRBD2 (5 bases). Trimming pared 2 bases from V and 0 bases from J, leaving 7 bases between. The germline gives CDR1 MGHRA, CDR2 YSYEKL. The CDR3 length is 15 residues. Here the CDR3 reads CASSQRTSNTGELFF. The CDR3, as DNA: TGCGCCAGCAGCCAAAGGACTTCGAACACCGGGGAGCTGTTTTTT.

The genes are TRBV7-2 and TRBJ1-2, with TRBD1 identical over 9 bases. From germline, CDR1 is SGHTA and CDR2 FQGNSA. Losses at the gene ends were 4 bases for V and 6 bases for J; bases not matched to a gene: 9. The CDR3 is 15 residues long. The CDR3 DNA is TGTGCCAGCAGCTCCTCCGGGACAGGGTTTAATGGCTACACCTTC. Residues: CASSSSGTGFNGYTF.

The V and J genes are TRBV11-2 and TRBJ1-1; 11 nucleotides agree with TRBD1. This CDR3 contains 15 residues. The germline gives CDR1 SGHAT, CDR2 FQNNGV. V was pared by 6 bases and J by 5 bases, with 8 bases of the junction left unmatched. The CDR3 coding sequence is TGTGCCAGCAGACTATCCGGGACAGGGGGAACTGAAGCTTTCTTT. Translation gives CASRLSGTGGTEAFF. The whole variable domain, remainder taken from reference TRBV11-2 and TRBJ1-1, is EAGVAQSPRYKIIEKRQSVAFWCNPISGHATLYWYQQILGQGPKLLIQFQNNGVVDDSQLPKDRFSAERLKGVDSTLKIQPAKLEDSAVYLCASRLSGTGGTEAFFGQGTRLTVV.

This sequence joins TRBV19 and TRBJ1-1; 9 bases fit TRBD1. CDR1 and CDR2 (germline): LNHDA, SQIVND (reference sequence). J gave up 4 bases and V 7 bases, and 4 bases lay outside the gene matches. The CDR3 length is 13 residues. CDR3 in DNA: TGTGCCAGTACCTGGACAGGGGTCACTGAAGCTTTCTTT. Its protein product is CASTWTGVTEAFF.

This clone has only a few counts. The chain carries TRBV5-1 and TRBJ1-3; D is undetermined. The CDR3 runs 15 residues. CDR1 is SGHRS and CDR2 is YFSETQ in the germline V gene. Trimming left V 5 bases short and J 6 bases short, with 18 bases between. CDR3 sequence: CASSSGPGMSNTIYF. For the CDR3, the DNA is TGCGCCAGCAGTTCCGGTCCCGGTATGTCAAACACCATATATTTT.

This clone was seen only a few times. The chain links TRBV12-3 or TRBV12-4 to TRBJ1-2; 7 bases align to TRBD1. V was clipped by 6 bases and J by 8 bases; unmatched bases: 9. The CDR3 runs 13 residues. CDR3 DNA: TGTGCCAGCAGCTTCGACAGGGACGGGGGCTACACCTTC. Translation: CASSFDRDGGYTF.

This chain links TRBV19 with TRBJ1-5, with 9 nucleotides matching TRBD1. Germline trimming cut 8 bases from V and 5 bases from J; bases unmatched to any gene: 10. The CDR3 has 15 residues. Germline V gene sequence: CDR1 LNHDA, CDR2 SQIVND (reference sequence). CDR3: CASGRDRVADQPQHF. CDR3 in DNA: TGTGCCAGTGGCCGGGACAGGGTTGCTGATCAGCCCCAGCATTTT.